One and the same sample provided the 5 T cell receptor beta chains below, sequenced in a study of shared clonotypes between healthy human individuals. Here immunoSEQ multiplex PCR was the method, and the copy in TCRdb shows in-frame clones only, minus some. This table holds roughly 2.5 million clones, roughly 92% found once. Sequenced material: naive CD4+ T cells sorted from blood. Subset specified: CD45RA+ positively selected. The receptors here all came from a man younger than 35 in good health.

The V call is TRBV18, the J call TRBJ1-2, with 12 bases aligning to TRBD1. The J segment lost 0 bases and the V segment lost 4 bases, leaving 6 bases of the junction unmatched. This CDR3 has 17 amino acids. The germline gives CDR1 KGHSH, CDR2 LQKENI. DNA of the CDR3: TGTGCCAGCTCACTGGGACAGGGGGCACCCTCTAACTATGGCTACACCTTC. Its translation is CASSLGQGAPSNYGYTF.

The chain recombines TRBV7-2 with TRBJ1-2; no reliable D call. This CDR3 is built from 13 residues. Germline lookup yields CDR1 SGHTA and CDR2 FQGNSA. The V end lost 3 bases, the J end lost 4 bases, and 9 bases lay between the germline ends. The CDR3 loop is CASSFDAGYGYTF. For the CDR3, the DNA is TGTGCCAGCAGCTTTGATGCAGGCTATGGCTACACCTTC.

This chain joins TRBV5-3 and TRBJ2-3; the match to TRBD1 covers 8 bases. TRBV5-3 is an ORF, and what it does is uncertain. V dropped 5 bases and J dropped 1; count of bases not matched to a gene: 30. CDR3 length: 23 residues. As DNA, the CDR3 is TGTGCCAGAAGACGATACAACCTTCAGGGGGCAGGAGTAATGGGAGACGGCACAGATACGCAGTATTTT. This sequence encodes CARRRYNLQGAGVMGDGTDTQYF.

The rearrangement links TRBV5-8 to TRBJ2-6; TRBD1 or TRBD2 may be the D gene (5 bases each). There are 16 residues in the CDR3. Trimming removed 4 bases from V and 1 base from J, with 12 bases in between. Germline assignment: CDR1 SGHTS and CDR2 YDEGEE. The CDR3 DNA is TGTGCCAGCAGCCTGGGGGAGCGGTCTGGGGCCAACGTCCTGACTTTC. This gives the protein CASSLGERSGANVLTF.

This clone occurred once. The chain couples TRBV5-1 to TRBJ1-2; D might be TRBD1 (6 bases). V was pared by 1 base and J by 0 bases, with 10 bases between. The CDR3 has 15 amino acids. The V gene's germline CDR1 is SGHRS and CDR2 YFSETQ. CDR3 sequence: CASSLSQGTNYGYTF. For the CDR3, the DNA is TGCGCCAGCAGCTTGAGCCAGGGGACTAACTATGGCTACACCTTC.